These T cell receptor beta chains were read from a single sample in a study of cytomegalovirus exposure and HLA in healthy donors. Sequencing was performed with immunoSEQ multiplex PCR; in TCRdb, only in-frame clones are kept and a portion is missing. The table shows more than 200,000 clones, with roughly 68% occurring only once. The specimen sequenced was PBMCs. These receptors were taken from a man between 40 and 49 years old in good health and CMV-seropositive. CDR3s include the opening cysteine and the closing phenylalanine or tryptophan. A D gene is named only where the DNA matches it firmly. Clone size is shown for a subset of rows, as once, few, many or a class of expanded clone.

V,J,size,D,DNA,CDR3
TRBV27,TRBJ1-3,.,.,TGTGCCAGCAGTTCTACAGGCTACTCTGGAAACACCATATATTTT,CASSSTGYSGNTIYF
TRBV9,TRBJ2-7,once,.,TGTGCCAGCAGCCCGACAGGACCATACGGCGAGCAGTACTTC,CASSPTGPYGEQYF
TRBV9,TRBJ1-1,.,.,TGTGCCAGCAGCGTAGTGTCGACTGAAGCTTTCTTT,CASSVVSTEAFF
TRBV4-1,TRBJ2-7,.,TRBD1,TGCGCCAGCAGCCAAGGGGGGCAGGGGGCGGGCGAGCAGTACTTC,CASSQGGQGAGEQYF
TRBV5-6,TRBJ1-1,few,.,TGTGCCAGCAGTACCGGGACATGGGCTGAAGCTTTCTTT,CASSTGTWAEAFF
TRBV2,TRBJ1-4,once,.,TGTGCCAGCAGTCTACAGGGTAACATTGCTAATGAAAAACTGTTTTTT,CASSLQGNIANEKLFF
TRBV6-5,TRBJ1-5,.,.,TGTGCCAGCAGTTTGCCGGAGACTCAGCCCCAGCATTTT,CASSLPETQPQHF
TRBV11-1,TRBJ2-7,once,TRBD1,TGTGCCAGCAGCTTTCATAAGGGGGCAGTAGAGCAGTACTTC,CASSFHKGAVEQYF
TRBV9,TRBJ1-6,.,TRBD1,TGTGCCAGCACCCGACAGGGGGATAATTCACCCCTCCACTTT,CASTRQGDNSPLHF
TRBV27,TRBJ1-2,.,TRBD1,TGTGCCAGCTCGGAGACAGGGCTCGTGAGAGGCTACACCTTC,CASSETGLVRGYTF
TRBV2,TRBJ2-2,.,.,TGTGCCAGCAGTGGTCGCAGGGGGGCCACCGGGGAGCTGTTTTTT,CASSGRRGATGELFF
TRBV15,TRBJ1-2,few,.,TGTGCCACCAGCAGAGAAGGGGCCTATGGCTACACCTTC,CATSREGAYGYTF
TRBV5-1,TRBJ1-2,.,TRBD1,TGCGCCAGCAGCTATGACCGACAGGGTTATGGCTACACCTTC,CASSYDRQGYGYTF
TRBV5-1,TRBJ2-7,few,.,TGCGCCAGCACAGATCTAGACTACGAGCAGTACTTC,CASTDLDYEQYF
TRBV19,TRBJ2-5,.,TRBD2,TGTGCCAGTAGTAGTAGCGGGGCGGAGACCCAGTACTTC,CASSSSGAETQYF
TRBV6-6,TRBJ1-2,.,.,TGTGCCAGCAGTTACTCCGGACTGAGCTATGGCTACACCTTC,CASSYSGLSYGYTF
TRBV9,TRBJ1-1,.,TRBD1,TGTGCCAGCAGCGGCGGACAGGGCCTGAATGCTTTCTTT,CASSGGQGLNAFF
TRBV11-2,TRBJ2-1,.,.,TGTGCCAGCAGCTTAGCCCCCCCGGTTGAGCAGTTCTTC,CASSLAPPVEQFF
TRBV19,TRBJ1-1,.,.,TGTGCCAGTAGTATACCGGGGATGAACACTGAAGCTTTCTTT,CASSIPGMNTEAFF
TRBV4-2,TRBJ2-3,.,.,TGTGCCAGCAGCCAGCAAACCAGGGGATCTAGCACAGATACGCAGTATTTT,CASSQQTRGSSTDTQYF
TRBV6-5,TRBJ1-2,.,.,TGTGCCATCCAAAACAGGAATTTTCCATATGGCTACACCTTC,CAIQNRNFPYGYTF
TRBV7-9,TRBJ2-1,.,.,TGTGCCATTTCACTCAATGAGCAGTTCTTC,CAISLNEQFF
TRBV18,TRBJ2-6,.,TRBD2,TGTGCCAGCTCACCACCTAGCGGGGTCGCTGGGGCCAACGTCCTGACTTTC,CASSPPSGVAGANVLTF
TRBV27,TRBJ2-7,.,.,TGTGCCAGCAGCTTAGGCCTCAATGCCTACGAGCAGTACTTC,CASSLGLNAYEQYF
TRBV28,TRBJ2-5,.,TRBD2,TGTGCCAGCAGAGATAGAGGTTCCCAAGCGGGGGGTGAGACCCAGTACTTC,CASRDRGSQAGGETQYF
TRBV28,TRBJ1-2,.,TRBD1,TGTGCCAGCAGTTTGCCGGGACAGGCGAACTATGGCTACACCTTC,CASSLPGQANYGYTF
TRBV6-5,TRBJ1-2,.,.,TGTGCCAGCAGTCGCCCCGGGTCCAACTATGGCTACACCTTC,CASSRPGSNYGYTF
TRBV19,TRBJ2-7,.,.,TGTGCCAGTAGTATGGGGGGGGCCTCTTCCGCAAGAGAGCAGTACTTC,CASSMGGASSAREQYF